The next 14 T cell receptor beta chains were all read from a single sample in a study of CD8 T cells in Susac syndrome. About 0.45 to 1 ug RNA was reverse transcribed with random hexamers. TCRdb independently ran MiXCR on the immunoSEQ multiplex PCR reads; one entry per CDR3 protein. The data show about 200,000 distinct CDR3 sequences, under 95% seen once. Sequences were obtained from CD4+ T cells from PBMCs. These receptors came from a human donor in good health.

This clonotype was seen just once. V is TRBV5-1 and J is TRBJ1-1; D possibly corresponds to TRBD1 (6 bases). The V end was cut by 3 bases, the J end by 4 bases, with 13 bases between. Germline-derived CDR1 and CDR2 are SGHRS and YFSETQ. This CDR3 spans 14 amino acids. CDR3 nucleotide sequence: TGCGCCAGCAGCTCGCAGGGGCGTGCCACTGAAGCTTTCTTT. It is translated as CASSSQGRATEAFF. The complete variable domain, with remaining parts taken from reference TRBV5-1 and TRBJ1-1, reads KAGVTQTPRYLIKTRGQQVTLSCSPISGHRSVSWYQQTPGQGLQFLFEYFSETQRNKGNFPGRFSGRQFSNSRSEMNVSTLELGDSALYLCASSSQGRATEAFFGQGTRLTVV.

This rearrangement joins TRBV19 to TRBJ2-3, with a weak D call TRBD1 (6 bases). Between the trimmed V and J ends, which lost 4 bases and 9 bases, there was a span of 14 bases. Germline-derived CDR1 and CDR2 are LNHDA and SQIVND (reference sequence). The CDR3 runs to 13 residues. The CDR3 nucleotides read TGTGCCAGTAGTACCACCACAGGGTACACGCAGTATTTT. This translates into CASSTTTGYTQYF.

V gene TRBV4-3 combines with J gene TRBJ2-2; 12 bases agree with TRBD2. The ends lost 1 base at V and 0 bases at J; junction bases unmatched: 6. The CDR3 is 19 amino acids. Germline V gives CDR1 LGHNA, CDR2 YSLEER. The CDR3 coding sequence is TGCGCCAGCAGCCAAGGGCGGGCTAGCGGGGGGGCGAACACCGGGGAGCTGTTTTTT. Translation: CASSQGRASGGANTGELFF.

This clonotype was found once. The chain carries TRBV23-1 and TRBJ1-1; 7 bases line up with TRBD1. TRBV23-1 is reported as an ORF; its role is uncertain. The V and J ends lost 2 bases and 6 bases, in that order; junction bases with no gene match: 15. The CDR3 length is 17 residues. The CDR3 nucleotides read TGCGCCAGCAGTCAAGACAGGGCACGGGCAATCGATGCTGAAGCTTTCTTT. The encoded protein is CASSQDRARAIDAEAFF.

This clonotype was seen a few times. The V call is TRBV2, the J call TRBJ1-6; maybe TRBD1 (5 bases). The CDR3 runs to 14 residues. Germline V gene data show CDR1 as SNHLY and CDR2 as FYNNEI. V was trimmed by 5 bases and J by 6 bases, leaving 11 bases between them. CDR3 protein: CASSRTGANSPLHF. The CDR3 DNA is TGTGCCAGCAGTCGTACAGGAGCTAATTCACCCCTCCACTTT.

The genes are TRBV14 and TRBJ1-4; D is ambiguous. Trimming removed 2 bases at V and 8 bases at J, with 6 bases between. Germline CDR1 SGHDN, CDR2 FVKESK. The CDR3 spans 12 residues. CDR3 sequence: CASSQIAEKLFF. CDR3 sequence (DNA): TGTGCCAGCAGCCAAATTGCGGAAAAACTGTTTTTT.

The J gene is TRBJ2-4, the V gene TRBV19; 7 nucleotides line up with TRBD1. This CDR3 is 14 amino acids long. Losses at the gene ends were 6 bases for V and 0 bases for J; bases not matched to a gene: 2. The germline gives CDR1 LNHDA, CDR2 SQIVND (reference sequence). The CDR3 nucleotides are TGTGCCAGTAGGGGACAGACAGCCAAAAACATTCAGTACTTC. This encodes CASRGQTAKNIQYF.

V and J are TRBV4-1 and TRBJ1-4, with a possible D match to TRBD1 (5 bases). The CDR3 is 16 amino acids. Germline CDR1 is MGHRA and CDR2 is YSYEKL. Trimming left V 3 bases short and J 6 bases short, with 17 bases between. The CDR3 is CASSQPMRGPYEKLFF. CDR3 coding DNA: TGCGCCAGCAGCCAGCCGATGCGGGGCCCCTATGAAAAACTGTTTTTT.

This clonotype was picked up one time. The gene calls are TRBV5-1 and TRBJ2-6; D might be TRBD1 or TRBD2, each matching 5 bases. The germline V gene encodes CDR1 SGHRS and CDR2 YFSETQ. The V end lost 6 bases, the J end lost 4 bases, and 23 bases lay between the germline ends. The CDR3 sequence is 18 residues long. CDR3 DNA sequence: TGCGCCAGCACTAACGGGGCAGGCCCTATCACGGGGGCCAACGTCCTGACTTTC. Translation: CASTNGAGPITGANVLTF. Full variable domain (outside the CDR3, taken from reference TRBV5-1 and TRBJ2-6): KAGVTQTPRYLIKTRGQQVTLSCSPISGHRSVSWYQQTPGQGLQFLFEYFSETQRNKGNFPGRFSGRQFSNSRSEMNVSTLELGDSALYLCASTNGAGPITGANVLTFGAGSRLTVL.

This clonotype has a single count. The V gene is TRBV30, the J gene TRBJ1-3, with D perhaps TRBD1 (5 bases). Trimming cost V 8 bases and J 4 bases, with 9 bases left between them. CDR3 size: 11 residues. Germline CDR1 is GTSNPN and CDR2 is SVGIG (reference sequence). CDR3 in amino acids: CAGWGGNTIYF. The CDR3, as DNA: TGTGCCGGATGGGGGGGAAACACCATATATTTT. The full variable domain, rest sourced from reference TRBV30 and TRBJ1-3, is SQTIHQWPATLVQPVGSPLSLECTVEGTSNPNLYWYRQAAGRGLQLLFYSVGIGQISSEVPQNLSASRPQDRQFILSSKKLLLSDSGFYLCAGWGGNTIYFGEGSWLTVV.

The chain recombines TRBV3-1 with TRBJ1-4, with D hard to call. The CDR3 covers 13 residues. Germline lookup yields CDR1 LGHDT and CDR2 YNNKEL (reference sequence). V gave up 5 bases and J gave up 6 bases, with 10 bases separating them. The CDR3 DNA follows: TGTGCCAGCAGCTCTTTGGGATATGAAAAACTGTTTTTT. Translation: CASSSLGYEKLFF.

Only a few counts were recorded for this clonotype. V is TRBV19 and J is TRBJ1-5; 9 nucleotides align to TRBD1. After removal of 3 bases from V and 2 bases from J, the junction contained 8 bases not matched to a gene. The germline V gene has CDR1 LNHDA and CDR2 SQIVND (reference sequence). This CDR3 has 17 amino acids. DNA of the CDR3: TGTGCCAGTAGTATGGGACAGGGAGTTCCCGGCAATCAGCCCCAGCATTTT. The encoded protein is CASSMGQGVPGNQPQHF.

The chain couples TRBV3-1 to TRBJ2-5, with D tentatively TRBD1 (5 bases). CDR3 length: 13 residues. CDR1 and CDR2 from the germline V gene are LGHDT and YNNKEL (reference sequence). Trimming took off 3 bases at V and 4 bases at J, with 9 bases between the two ends. The CDR3 is CASSHGAGETQYF. The CDR3, as DNA: TGTGCCAGCAGCCATGGGGCCGGAGAGACCCAGTACTTC.

The V and J genes are TRBV7-9 and TRBJ1-1; no definite D call. Germline V gives CDR1 SEHNR, CDR2 FQNEAQ (reference sequence). The V end was cut by 2 bases, the J end by 6 bases, with 4 bases between. This CDR3 is built from 11 residues. The CDR3 DNA is TGTGCCAGCAGCTTATATGCTGAAGCTTTCTTT. Translation gives CASSLYAEAFF.